The 27 T cell receptor beta chains reported below all come from one sample, sequenced in a study of OX40 agonist ivuxolimab in advanced cancers. Libraries were constructed by the immunoSEQ multiplex PCR assay. In TCRdb, the immuneACCESS table is reduced to in-frame sequences with V and J assigned. These tables do not hold every clone; where another copy was compared, an unresolved V gene accounts for under half, and the others remain unexplained. This sample holds 30,000 to 40,000 clones; 88% were observed only once. In total, the top ten clones hold around 13% of the sample. Sequencing used CD4+ or CD8+ T cells sorted from blood, obtained in a trial of the OX40 agonist ivuxolimab. Receptors originate from an adult with an advanced solid tumor such as melanoma, head and neck, liver or kidney cancer.

The chain carries TRBV30 and TRBJ1-3; no definite D call. This CDR3 contains 13 residues. Germline values: CDR1 GTSNPN, CDR2 SVGIG (reference sequence). The germline V and J ends were trimmed by 2 bases and 7 bases, with 12 bases remaining between them. The CDR3 protein is CAWSWEWRNTIYF. The CDR3 region has the DNA TGTGCCTGGAGTTGGGAATGGCGTAACACCATATATTTT.

V and J are TRBV29-1 and TRBJ2-2, with D perhaps TRBD2 (6 bases). This CDR3 contains 13 residues. Germline loops: CDR1 SQVTM, CDR2 ANQGSEA. V shed 6 bases and J shed 2 bases, with 10 bases lying between them. The CDR3 nucleotides are TGCAGCGTCCCCGGGGGAAACACCGGGGAGCTGTTTTTT. It specifies CSVPGGNTGELFF.

The V gene is TRBV6-5, the J gene TRBJ2-1; TRBD2 aligns across 7 bases. Germline assignment: CDR1 MNHEY and CDR2 SVGAGI. CDR3 length equals 15 residues. The V segment lost 2 bases and the J segment 0 bases; nucleotides outside the gene matches: 1. The CDR3 DNA reads as TGTGCCAGCAGTTACGGCGGGAGCTCCTACAATGAGCAGTTCTTC. Its protein is CASSYGGSSYNEQFF.

J is TRBJ2-4 and V is TRBV7-9; tentatively, D is TRBD1 or TRBD2 (5 bases each). The V gene's germline CDR1 is SEHNR and CDR2 FQNEAQ (reference sequence). V was clipped by 8 bases and J by 8 bases, with 22 bases between them. The CDR3 extends over 15 amino acids. The CDR3 region is CASSRRAGLDHIQYF. CDR3 in DNA: TGTGCCAGCTCCCGGCGGGCAGGGCTAGATCACATTCAGTACTTC. The full variable domain, in which reference TRBV7-9 and TRBJ2-4 provide the parts outside the CDR3, is DTGVSQNPRHKITKRGQNVTFRCDPISEHNRLYWYRQTLGQGPEFLTYFQNEAQLEKSRLLSDRFSAERPKGSFSTLEIQRTEQGDSAMYLCASSRRAGLDHIQYFGAGTRLSVL.

The rearrangement joins TRBV7-8 to TRBJ1-1; perhaps TRBD1 as D (5 bases). Trimming removed 2 bases from V and 4 bases from J, with 11 bases in between. Germline CDR1 reads SGHVS; CDR2 reads FQNEAQ. There are 14 residues in the CDR3. DNA of the CDR3: TGTGCCAGCAGCTTAATAGGGGCTGGCACTGAAGCTTTCTTT. Translating gives CASSLIGAGTEAFF.

CDR3 nucleotides: TGTGCCAGCAGCTTAGGGGCTGACAACAATCAGCCCCAGCATTTT. Amino acid sequence: CASSLGADNNQPQHF. The gene calls are TRBV7-9 and TRBJ1-5; D uncertain. The CDR3 length is 15 residues. V was shortened by 1 base and J by 3 bases, with 10 bases between the two germline ends. Germline CDR1 reads SEHNR; CDR2 reads FQNEAQ (reference sequence).

V usage is TRBV7-6 and J usage is TRBJ1-6, with 7 bases aligning to TRBD1. With V trimmed by 2 bases and J by 9 bases, 7 bases remained unmatched. CDR1 and CDR2 (germline): SGHVS, FNYEAQ. This CDR3 has 15 residues. As DNA, the CDR3 is TGTGCCAGCAGCTTAATGCGGGACAGTGGTTCACCCCTCCACTTT. It yields the protein CASSLMRDSGSPLHF. The whole variable domain, filled in from reference TRBV7-6 and TRBJ1-6, reads GAGVSQSPRYKVTKRGQDVALRCDPISGHVSLYWYRQALGQGPEFLTYFNYEAQQDKSGLPNDRFSAERPEGSISTLTIQRTEQRDSAMYRCASSLMRDSGSPLHFGNGTRLTVT.

This chain links TRBV7-6 with TRBJ1-4; D call uncertain. The CDR3 sequence is 15 residues long. Deletions cut 1 base from V and 8 bases from J, with 14 bases between. From germline, CDR1 is SGHVS and CDR2 FNYEAQ. The CDR3 protein is CASSLGLDPREKLFF. CDR3 sequence (DNA): TGTGCCAGCAGCTTAGGGTTGGACCCGCGGGAAAAACTGTTTTTT. Complete variable domain (other parts from reference TRBV7-6 and TRBJ1-4): GAGVSQSPRYKVTKRGQDVALRCDPISGHVSLYWYRQALGQGPEFLTYFNYEAQQDKSGLPNDRFSAERPEGSISTLTIQRTEQRDSAMYRCASSLGLDPREKLFFGSGTQLSVL.

The chain recombines TRBV30 with TRBJ1-6, with 9 bases fitting TRBD1. The CDR3 contains 15 residues. V was clipped by 3 bases and J by 7 bases; unmatched bases: 7. The V gene's germline CDR1 is GTSNPN and CDR2 SVGIG (reference sequence). The CDR3 loop is CAWSYRGRRNSPLHF. DNA for the CDR3: TGTGCCTGGAGCTACAGGGGGCGCAGGAATTCACCCCTCCACTTT. Variable domain in full (rest from reference TRBV30 and TRBJ1-6): SQTIHQWPATLVQPVGSPLSLECTVEGTSNPNLYWYRQAAGRGLQLLFYSVGIGQISSEVPQNLSASRPQDRQFILSSKKLLLSDSGFYLCAWSYRGRRNSPLHFGNGTRLTVT.

The V gene is TRBV27, the J gene TRBJ2-3; D unresolved. The CDR3 contains 14 residues. Trimming pared 2 bases from V and 2 bases from J, leaving 8 bases between. Germline values: CDR1 MNHEY, CDR2 SMNVEV (reference sequence). CDR3 region: CASSLALVTDTQYF. CDR3 bases: TGTGCCAGCAGTTTAGCCCTAGTCACAGATACGCAGTATTTT.

The chain joins TRBV4-1 to TRBJ1-4; no clear D. This CDR3 has 14 residues. The V end lost 1 base, the J end lost 12 bases, and 15 bases lay between the germline ends. CDR1 MGHRA and CDR2 YSYEKL come from the germline V gene. The chain's CDR3 is CASSQGSGFYQLFF. In DNA form, the CDR3 reads TGCGCCAGCAGCCAAGGATCGGGCTTTTATCAACTGTTTTTT.

This clone came up once. The J gene is TRBJ1-4, the V gene TRBV4-1; D perhaps matches TRBD1 (5 bases). Trimming stripped 2 bases from V and 8 bases from J, with 15 bases between. The CDR3 has 15 residues. Germline V gives CDR1 MGHRA, CDR2 YSYEKL. CDR3 sequence reads: CASSQNPPRGEKLFF. The CDR3 region has the DNA TGCGCCAGCAGCCAAAATCCCCCGCGGGGGGAAAAACTGTTTTTT.

The V and J genes are TRBV7-2 and TRBJ2-7; TRBD2 matches at 9 bases. V was pared by 5 bases and J by 2 bases, with 10 bases of the junction left unmatched. The CDR3 length is 16 residues. Germline CDR1 is SGHTA and CDR2 is FQGNSA. CDR3 in DNA: TGTGCCAGCAGCCCACCGCGCGGGAGGGGGGCCTACGAGCAGTACTTC. Translation: CASSPPRGRGAYEQYF.

The rearrangement links TRBV19 to TRBJ2-1, with 12 positions matching TRBD2. Trimming at V came to 4 bases and at J to 4 bases, leaving 8 bases not matched to a gene. The CDR3 has 17 residues. Looked up from germline, CDR1 is LNHDA and CDR2 is SQIVND (reference sequence). The CDR3 region has the DNA TGTGCCAGTAGTAATCGACTAGCGGGGGTGTCTTACAATGAGCAGTTCTTC. Translation gives CASSNRLAGVSYNEQFF.

This sequence joins TRBV7-9 and TRBJ2-7; 7 positions match TRBD1. Germline values: CDR1 SEHNR, CDR2 FQNEAQ (reference sequence). V was clipped by 4 bases and J by 4 bases; unmatched bases: 4. The CDR3 has 13 residues. For the CDR3, the DNA is TGTGCCAGCAGCTACCTGACAGGGTACGAGCAGTACTTC. It yields the protein CASSYLTGYEQYF.

The gene calls are TRBV30 and TRBJ2-1; D may be TRBD1 (5 bases). V was clipped by 4 bases and J by 7 bases, with 14 bases between them. Germline CDR1 and CDR2: GTSNPN and SVGIG (reference sequence). The CDR3 spans 13 residues. The CDR3 nucleotides read TGTGCCTGGACCGAAGGGGTGTCGAATGAGCAGTTCTTC. It translates to CAWTEGVSNEQFF.

This clone was observed once. J is TRBJ1-1 and V is TRBV6-5; D call uncertain. Trimming took 7 bases from V and 0 from J, leaving 6 bases between them. The CDR3 contains 12 residues. CDR1 is MNHEY and CDR2 is SVGAGI in the germline V gene. In DNA, the CDR3 is TGTGCCAGCACCCATCTGAACACTGAAGCTTTCTTT. It codes for CASTHLNTEAFF.

This clone was counted a single time. This chain joins TRBV18 and TRBJ1-5, with 8 bases matching TRBD1. Germline loops: CDR1 KGHSH, CDR2 LQKENI. The V gene end was trimmed by 3 bases and the J gene end by 1 base; junction bases not matched to a gene: 14. The CDR3 runs to 19 residues. This CDR3 is CASSPYPGQASMSNQPQHF. The CDR3 bases are TGTGCCAGCTCACCGTACCCGGGACAGGCCTCTATGAGCAATCAGCCCCAGCATTTT.

This chain uses TRBV11-2 with TRBJ2-7, with a possible D match to TRBD1 (6 bases). Trimming pared 2 bases from V and 0 bases from J, leaving 11 bases between. This CDR3 contains 15 residues. CDR1 SGHAT and CDR2 FQNNGV come from the germline V gene. Written as DNA, the CDR3 is TGTGCCAGCAGCTTACAGGGGCCGTTCTCCTACGAGCAGTACTTC. Protein: CASSLQGPFSYEQYF.

The chain is built from TRBV5-6 and TRBJ1-2; D not resolved. CDR3 length: 14 amino acids. The V end lost 5 bases, the J end lost 4 bases, and 15 bases lay between the germline ends. Germline values: CDR1 SGHDT, CDR2 YYEEEE. CDR3 DNA: TGTGCCAGCAGTCCCGGTGGCTCTGGCTATGGCTACACCTTC. Its protein is CASSPGGSGYGYTF. The entire variable domain, with the rest obtained from reference TRBV5-6 and TRBJ1-2, is as follows: DAGVTQSPTHLIKTRGQQVTLRCSPKSGHDTVSWYQQALGQGPQFIFQYYEEEERQRGNFPDRFSGHQFPNYSSELNVNALLLGDSALYLCASSPGGSGYGYTFGSGTRLTVV.

The chain couples TRBV5-5 to TRBJ2-5; 8 bases align to TRBD1. With 0 bases clipped from V and 3 bases from J, the junction kept 4 bases outside the gene matches. Germline values: CDR1 SGHKS, CDR2 YYEKEE (reference sequence). CDR3 length equals 15 residues. The CDR3 sequence: CASSLGDRGEETQYF. Here the CDR3 DNA reads TGTGCCAGCAGCTTGGGCGACAGGGGCGAAGAGACCCAGTACTTC.

The V call is TRBV12-5, the J call TRBJ2-1; D tentatively fits TRBD1 or TRBD2 (6 bases each). The germline CDR1 and CDR2 sequences are LGHNT and FRNRAP. This CDR3 has 17 residues. The V gene lost 6 bases and the J gene lost 4 bases, with 22 bases spanning the gap. The CDR3, as DNA: TGTGCTAGTGGCCCATCCCAAGGAGGGGGGACTTACAATGAGCAGTTCTTC. Translated: CASGPSQGGGTYNEQFF. The full variable domain, completed using reference TRBV12-5 and TRBJ2-1, is DARVTQTPRHKVTEMGQEVTMRCQPILGHNTVFWYRQTMMQGLELLAYFRNRAPLDDSGMPKDRFSAEMPDATLATLKIQPSEPRDSAVYFCASGPSQGGGTYNEQFFGPGTRLTVL.

V and J are TRBV7-6 and TRBJ2-1; 8 bases are a match to TRBD2. Unmatched junction bases numbered 5, after V lost 3 bases and J lost 4 bases. In germline, CDR1 is SGHVS, CDR2 FNYEAQ. The CDR3 runs to 15 residues. The CDR3 DNA reads as TGTGCCAGCAGCTTGAGCGGGAGCCTGTACAATGAGCAGTTCTTC. Residues: CASSLSGSLYNEQFF.

By share of the sample, this clone is medium-sized (0.01 to 0.1%). The chain uses TRBV6-4 and TRBJ1-1; the D is unclear. The CDR3 covers 13 residues. From germline, CDR1 is MRHNA and CDR2 SNTAGT. Trimming shortened V by 3 bases and J by 3 bases, and 8 bases separated the two germline ends. The CDR3: CASSETGYTEAFF. CDR3 DNA sequence: TGTGCCAGCAGTGAGACGGGGTACACTGAAGCTTTCTTT.

The J gene is TRBJ2-1, the V gene TRBV5-6; 10 bases fit TRBD1. Germline values: CDR1 SGHDT, CDR2 YYEEEE. Germline trimming cut 2 bases from V and 7 bases from J; bases unmatched to any gene: 3. This CDR3 region has 14 residues. CDR3 sequence reads: CASSFGTGENEQFF. CDR3 nucleotides: TGTGCCAGCAGCTTCGGGACAGGGGAAAATGAGCAGTTCTTC.

The genes are TRBV19 and TRBJ2-7; tentative D call: TRBD2 (5 bases). Germline V lookup: CDR1 LNHDA, CDR2 SQIVND (reference sequence). V lost 1 base to trimming and J lost 0 bases, with 10 bases between them. The CDR3 consists of 15 residues. The CDR3 loop reads CASSIAQAGSYEQYF. CDR3 DNA: TGTGCCAGTAGTATAGCCCAGGCGGGCTCCTACGAGCAGTACTTC.

V gene TRBV13 combines with J gene TRBJ1-1, with D possibly matching TRBD1 (5 bases). In germline, CDR1 is PRHDT, CDR2 FYEKMQ (reference sequence). The CDR3 loop spans 14 amino acids. The V end lost 4 bases, the J end lost 6 bases, and 15 bases lay between the germline ends. CDR3 bases: TGTGCCAGCAGCTCCGGGGGACCCACAGCTGAAGCTTTCTTT. Protein: CASSSGGPTAEAFF.